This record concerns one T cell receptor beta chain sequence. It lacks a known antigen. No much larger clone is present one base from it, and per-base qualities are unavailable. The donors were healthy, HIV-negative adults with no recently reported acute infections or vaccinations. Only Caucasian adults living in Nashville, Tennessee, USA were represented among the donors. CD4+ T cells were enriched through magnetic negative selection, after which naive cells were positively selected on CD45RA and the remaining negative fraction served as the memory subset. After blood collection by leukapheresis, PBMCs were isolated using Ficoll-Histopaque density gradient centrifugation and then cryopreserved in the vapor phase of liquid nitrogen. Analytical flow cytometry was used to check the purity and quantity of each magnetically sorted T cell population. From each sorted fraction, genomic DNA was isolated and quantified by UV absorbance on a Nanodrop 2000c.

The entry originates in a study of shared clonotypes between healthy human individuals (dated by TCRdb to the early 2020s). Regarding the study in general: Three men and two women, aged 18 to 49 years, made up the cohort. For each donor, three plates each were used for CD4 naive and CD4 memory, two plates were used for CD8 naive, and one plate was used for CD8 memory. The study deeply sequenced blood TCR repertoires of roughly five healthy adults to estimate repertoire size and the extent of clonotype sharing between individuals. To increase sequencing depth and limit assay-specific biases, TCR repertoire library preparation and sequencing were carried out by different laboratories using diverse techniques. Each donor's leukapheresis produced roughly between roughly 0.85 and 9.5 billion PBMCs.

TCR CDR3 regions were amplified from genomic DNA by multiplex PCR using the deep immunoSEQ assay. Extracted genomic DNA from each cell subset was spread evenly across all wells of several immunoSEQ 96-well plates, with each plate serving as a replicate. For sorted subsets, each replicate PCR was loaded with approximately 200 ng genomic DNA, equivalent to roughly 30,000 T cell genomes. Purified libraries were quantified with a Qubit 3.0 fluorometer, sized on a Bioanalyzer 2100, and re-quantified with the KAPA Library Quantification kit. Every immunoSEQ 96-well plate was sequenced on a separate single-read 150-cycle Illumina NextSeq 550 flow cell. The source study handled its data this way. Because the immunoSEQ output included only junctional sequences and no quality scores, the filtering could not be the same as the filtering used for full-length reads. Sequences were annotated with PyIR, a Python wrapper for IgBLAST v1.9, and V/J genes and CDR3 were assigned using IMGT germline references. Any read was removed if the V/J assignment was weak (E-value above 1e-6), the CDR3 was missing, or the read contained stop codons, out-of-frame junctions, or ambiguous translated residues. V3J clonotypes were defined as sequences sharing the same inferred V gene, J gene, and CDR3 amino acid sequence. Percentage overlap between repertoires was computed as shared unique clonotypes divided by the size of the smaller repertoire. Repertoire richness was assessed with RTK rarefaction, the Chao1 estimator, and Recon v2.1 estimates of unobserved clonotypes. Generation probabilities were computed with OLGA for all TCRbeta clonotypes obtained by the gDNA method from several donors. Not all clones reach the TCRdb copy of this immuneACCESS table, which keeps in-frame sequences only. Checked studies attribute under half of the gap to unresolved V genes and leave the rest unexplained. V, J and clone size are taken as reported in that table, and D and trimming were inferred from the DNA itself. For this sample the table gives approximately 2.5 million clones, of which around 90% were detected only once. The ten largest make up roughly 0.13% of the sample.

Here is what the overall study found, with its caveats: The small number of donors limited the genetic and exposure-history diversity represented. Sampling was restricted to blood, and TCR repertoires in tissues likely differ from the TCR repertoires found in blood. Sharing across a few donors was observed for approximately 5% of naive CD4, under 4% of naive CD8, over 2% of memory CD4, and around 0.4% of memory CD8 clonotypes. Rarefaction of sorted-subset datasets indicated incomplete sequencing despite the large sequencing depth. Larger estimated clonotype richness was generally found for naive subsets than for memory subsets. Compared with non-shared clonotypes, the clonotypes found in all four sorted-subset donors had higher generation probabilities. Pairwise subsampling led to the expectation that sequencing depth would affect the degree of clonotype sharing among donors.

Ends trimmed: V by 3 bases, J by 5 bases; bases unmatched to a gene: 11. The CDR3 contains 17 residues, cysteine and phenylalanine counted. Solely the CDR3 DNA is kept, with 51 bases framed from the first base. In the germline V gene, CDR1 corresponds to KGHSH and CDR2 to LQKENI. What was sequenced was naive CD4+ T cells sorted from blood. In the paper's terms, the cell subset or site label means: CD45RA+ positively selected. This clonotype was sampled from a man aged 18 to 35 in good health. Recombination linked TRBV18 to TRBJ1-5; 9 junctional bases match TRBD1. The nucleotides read TGTGCCAGCTCACCGTCCCCCGGGACAGGGATGGATCAGCCCCAGCATTTT. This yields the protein CASSPSPGTGMDQPQHF.